A selection of T cell receptor beta chains follows, all from one sample in a study of preoperative IRX-2 immunotherapy in early breast cancer. Repertoires were generated with immunoSEQ multiplex PCR, while TCRdb's copy carries only in-frame clones and drops some. The sample shows more than 20,000 clones, approximately 90% of them seen only once. The starting material was tumor tissue, obtained after IRX-2 immunotherapy. These TCRs come from a human donor with breast cancer. CDR3s include the opening cysteine and the closing phenylalanine or tryptophan. The order of the fields is clone size, D gene, J gene, V gene, CDR3 protein, CDR3 DNA. A D gene is named only where the DNA matches it firmly. Clone size is stated in some rows and not others, as once, few, many or a class when expanded.

- | - | TRBJ2-1 | TRBV27 | CASGTLDSSLRFF | TGTGCCAGCGGGACCTTGGACAGCTCGCTTCGGTTCTTC
- | TRBD1 | TRBJ1-1 | TRBV5-8 | CASSLGQGANEAFF | TGTGCCAGCAGCTTGGGGCAGGGGGCGAATGAAGCTTTCTTT
- | - | TRBJ1-1 | TRBV7-3 | CASSLQGKDTEAFF | TGTGCCAGCAGCTTACAGGGGAAGGACACTGAAGCTTTCTTT
- | TRBD1 | TRBJ1-1 | TRBV4-1 | CASSQGSYYRGAHPEAFF | TGCGCCAGCAGCCAAGGGTCTTATTACAGGGGAGCCCACCCCGAAGCTTTCTTT
- | - | TRBJ1-1 | TRBV7-2 | CASSRSVREAFF | TGTGCCAGCAGCCGAAGCGTACGGGAAGCTTTCTTT
- | TRBD1 | TRBJ2-3 | TRBV2 | CASQGVASTDTQYF | TGTGCCAGCCAGGGGGTAGCTAGCACAGATACGCAGTATTTT
- | TRBD1 | TRBJ1-1 | TRBV4-1 | CASSTGQGTEAFF | TGCGCCAGCAGTACCGGACAGGGGACTGAAGCTTTCTTT
- | - | TRBJ1-5 | TRBV2 | CASRGTNSNQPQHF | TGTGCCAGCAGGGGAACTAATAGCAATCAGCCCCAGCATTTT
- | TRBD2 | TRBJ2-5 | TRBV10-1 | CASSRGTSGGGETQYF | TGCGCCAGCAGTCGAGGGACTAGCGGCGGGGGGGAGACCCAGTACTTC
- | TRBD1 | TRBJ1-6 | TRBV4-1 | CASSQLDRGPNSPLHF | TGCGCCAGCAGCCAGCTCGACAGGGGCCCAAATTCACCCCTCCACTTT
- | - | TRBJ2-5 | TRBV30 | CAWSEEETQYF | TGTGCCTGGAGTGAAGAAGAGACCCAGTACTTC
- | - | TRBJ2-3 | TRBV5-4 | CASSRDGSTDTQYF | TGTGCCAGCAGTAGAGACGGAAGCACAGATACGCAGTATTTT
- | - | TRBJ2-5 | TRBV6-6 | CASSSSTGSQETQYF | TGTGCCAGCAGTTCCTCGACAGGCAGCCAAGAGACCCAGTACTTC
- | TRBD1 | TRBJ2-2 | TRBV29-1 | CSADRDRGTGELFF | TGCAGCGCCGACCGGGACAGGGGGACCGGGGAGCTGTTTTTT
- | TRBD1 | TRBJ1-2 | TRBV25-1 | CASTPDSGTGHYGYTF | TGTGCCAGCACCCCCGACTCGGGGACAGGGCACTATGGCTACACCTTC
- | TRBD1 | TRBJ1-1 | TRBV18 | CASSLDRGRTNTEAFF | TGTGCCAGCTCACTGGACAGGGGACGGACGAACACTGAAGCTTTCTTT
- | - | TRBJ1-6 | TRBV19 | CASSITGNSPLHF | TGTGCCAGTAGTATTACAGGGAATTCACCCCTCCACTTT
- | - | TRBJ2-5 | TRBV7-6 | CASSSFYRLTGETQYF | TGTGCCAGCAGCTCATTCTATAGACTAACCGGGGAGACCCAGTACTTC
- | - | TRBJ1-2 | TRBV2 | CASSEGGVTF | TGTGCCAGCAGTGAAGGTGGTGTCACGTTC
- | TRBD2 | TRBJ2-1 | TRBV7-6 | CASSQTSGSYNEQFF | TGTGCCAGCAGCCAGACTAGCGGGTCCTACAATGAGCAGTTCTTC
- | - | TRBJ2-6 | TRBV2 | CASTESSGANVLTF | TGTGCCAGCACTGAAAGCTCTGGGGCCAACGTCCTGACTTTC
- | TRBD1 | TRBJ1-6 | TRBV19 | CASSSGQGGLGSPLHF | TGTGCCAGTAGTAGCGGACAGGGGGGGCTCGGTTCACCCCTCCACTTT
- | - | TRBJ2-2 | TRBV18 | CASSPTQVLAAAGELFF | TGTGCCAGCTCACCGACCCAAGTTCTAGCTGCCGCCGGGGAGCTGTTTTTT
- | - | TRBJ1-1 | TRBV10-2 | CASSFDRVTEAFF | TGCGCCAGCAGCTTCGACAGAGTCACTGAAGCTTTCTTT
- | - | TRBJ1-3 | TRBV18 | CASSLLSGKDAGNTIYF | TGTGCCAGCTCACTTTTGTCGGGAAAGGACGCTGGAAACACCATATATTTT
- | TRBD1 | TRBJ1-2 | TRBV4-2 | CASSPRQGDGYTF | TGTGCCAGCAGCCCCCGACAGGGAGATGGCTACACCTTC
- | TRBD2 | TRBJ2-2 | TRBV28 | CASSRNGLAGNTGELFF | TGTGCCAGCAGCCGAAACGGACTAGCGGGGAACACCGGGGAGCTGTTTTTT
- | TRBD1 | TRBJ1-4 | TRBV6-6 | CASSYETGYEKLFF | TGTGCCAGCAGTTACGAGACAGGGTACGAAAAACTGTTTTTT
once | - | TRBJ1-1 | TRBV5-4 | CASTWRGRNTEAFF | TGTGCCAGCACCTGGCGGGGGAGGAACACTGAAGCTTTCTTT
- | - | TRBJ1-1 | TRBV7-2 | CASSFTDVTEAFF | TGTGCCAGCAGCTTCACGGACGTCACTGAAGCTTTCTTT
- | - | TRBJ2-5 | TRBV5-4 | CASSLDRVKETQYF | TGTGCCAGCAGCTTGGACAGGGTGAAAGAGACCCAGTACTTC
- | - | TRBJ2-2 | TRBV11-2 | CASSLNGVRVNTGELFF | TGTGCCAGCAGCTTAAACGGGGTCAGGGTGAACACCGGGGAGCTGTTTTTT
- | TRBD1 | TRBJ1-5 | TRBV15 | CATSSPGTGTQPQHF | TGTGCCACCAGCAGCCCCGGGACAGGGACTCAGCCCCAGCATTTT
- | TRBD1 | TRBJ1-6 | TRBV11-2 | CASSIDRGGSPLHF | TGTGCCAGCAGCATCGACAGGGGTGGTTCACCCCTCCACTTT
- | TRBD1 | TRBJ1-5 | TRBV18 | CASSAGGDQPQHF | TGTGCCAGCTCGGCAGGGGGCGATCAGCCCCAGCATTTT
- | - | TRBJ2-3 | TRBV20-1 | CSADPVGTQYF | TGCAGTGCGGACCCCGTCGGTACGCAGTATTTT
- | - | TRBJ1-2 | TRBV5-6 | CASSRGDYGYTF | TGTGCCAGCAGCCGGGGGGACTATGGCTACACCTTC
- | - | TRBJ2-3 | TRBV6-5 | CASSYSWEGTDTQYF | TGTGCCAGCAGTTACTCGTGGGAGGGCACAGATACGCAGTATTTT
- | - | TRBJ1-1 | TRBV18 | CASSQQDGRMNTEAFF | TGTGCCAGCTCACAACAGGACGGGAGAATGAACACTGAAGCTTTCTTT
- | - | TRBJ1-1 | TRBV7-3 | CASSLSVNTEAFF | TGTGCCAGCAGCTTATCCGTAAACACTGAAGCTTTCTTT
- | TRBD2 | TRBJ2-1 | TRBV13 | CASSLGLASSYNEQFF | TGTGCCAGCAGCTTAGGACTAGCGAGCTCCTACAATGAGCAGTTCTTC
- | - | TRBJ1-1 | TRBV25-1 | CASSDILREAFF | TGTGCCAGCAGTGACATTCTCCGTGAAGCTTTCTTT
- | TRBD1 | TRBJ1-5 | TRBV7-6 | CASSLGTGGNQPQHF | TGTGCCAGCAGCTTGGGGACAGGGGGCAATCAGCCCCAGCATTTT
- | - | TRBJ1-2 | TRBV6-6 | CASSTNRHLDGGYTF | TGTGCCAGCAGTACCAATCGACACCTCGATGGGGGCTACACCTTC
- | TRBD1 | TRBJ1-2 | TRBV18 | CASSPEHGQGTYGYTF | TGTGCCAGCTCACCAGAACATGGACAGGGGACCTATGGCTACACCTTC
few | TRBD1 | TRBJ1-4 | TRBV11-3 | CASSSYHRDRGSEKLFF | TGTGCCAGCAGCTCTTATCACCGGGACAGGGGATCGGAAAAACTGTTTTTT
- | - | TRBJ2-6 | TRBV9 | CASSVQASGANVLTF | TGTGCCAGCAGCGTTCAGGCCTCTGGGGCCAACGTCCTGACTTTC
once | - | TRBJ1-3 | TRBV28 | CASNNGRFSGNTIYF | TGTGCCAGCAATAATGGAAGATTCTCTGGAAACACCATATATTTT
few | TRBD1 | TRBJ1-2 | TRBV7-3 | CASSPIPQGGGYTF | TGTGCCAGCAGCCCTATACCCCAGGGGGGTGGCTACACCTTC
once | TRBD1 | TRBJ1-2 | TRBV5-1 | CASSLSADREIYTF | TGCGCCAGCAGCTTGAGTGCAGACAGGGAGATCTACACCTTC
- | TRBD1 | TRBJ2-7 | TRBV6-1 | CAGASGTGQYEQYF | TGTGCCGGGGCGTCCGGGACAGGGCAATACGAGCAGTACTTC
- | TRBD1 | TRBJ1-5 | TRBV6-5 | CASRQGQGHQPQHF | TGTGCCAGCAGGCAGGGACAGGGGCATCAGCCCCAGCATTTT
once | - | TRBJ1-5 | TRBV10-3 | CAISEKGIGNQPQHF | TGTGCCATCAGTGAGAAAGGTATTGGCAATCAGCCCCAGCATTTT
- | TRBD1 | TRBJ1-2 | TRBV7-8 | CASSLGDRLLEGYTF | TGTGCCAGCAGCTTAGGGGACAGGCTCTTGGAGGGCTACACCTTC
- | - | TRBJ1-2 | TRBV7-2 | CASSLEAPGYTF | TGTGCCAGCAGCTTGGAGGCGCCCGGCTACACCTTC
- | - | TRBJ1-5 | TRBV28 | CASAEWSGNQPQHF | TGTGCCAGCGCTGAGTGGTCGGGCAATCAGCCCCAGCATTTT